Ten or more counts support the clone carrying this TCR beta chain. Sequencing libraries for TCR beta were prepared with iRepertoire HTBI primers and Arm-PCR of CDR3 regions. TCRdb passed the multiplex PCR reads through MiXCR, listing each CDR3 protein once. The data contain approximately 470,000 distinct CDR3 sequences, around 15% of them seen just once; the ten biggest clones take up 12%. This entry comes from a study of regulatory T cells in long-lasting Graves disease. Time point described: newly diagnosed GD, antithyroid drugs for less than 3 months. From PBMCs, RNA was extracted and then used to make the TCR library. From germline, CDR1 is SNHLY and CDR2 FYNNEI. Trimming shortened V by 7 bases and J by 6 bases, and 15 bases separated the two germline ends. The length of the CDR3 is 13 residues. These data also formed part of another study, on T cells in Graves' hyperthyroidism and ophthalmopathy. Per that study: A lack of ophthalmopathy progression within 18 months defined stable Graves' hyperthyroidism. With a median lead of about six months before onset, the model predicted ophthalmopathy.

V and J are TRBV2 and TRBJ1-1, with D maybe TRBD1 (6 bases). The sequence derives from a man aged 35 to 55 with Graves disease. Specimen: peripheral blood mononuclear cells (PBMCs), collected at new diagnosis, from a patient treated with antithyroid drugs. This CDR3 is CASKRGGGPEAFF. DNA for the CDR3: TGTGCCAGCAAAAGGGGGGGAGGCCCTGAAGCTTTCTTT.